This record concerns one TCR beta chain sequence. Its target antigen remains unknown. It has no much larger one-base neighbor in the sample; base qualities were not kept. The sample belongs to a study of cytomegalovirus exposure and HLA in healthy donors listed by TCRdb under 2017. The study in broad terms: According to a later analysis, the 120 validation repertoires were produced on the same platform as the 680 or so repertoires of the first cohort. The study was designed to test whether signatures of past pathogen exposure could be identified by cataloging public T cell receptors. In addition to the first cohort of 666 subjects, a separate validation cohort of 120 different subjects was used. The study combined high-throughput TCR immunosequencing, statistical association of individual TCRs with disease status, and machine learning to predict cytomegalovirus infection status. The paper as a whole reports these results and caveats: The validation cohort had no HLA typing available for a later analysis, so co-occurrence within that cohort was assessed over all 120 repertoires. The classifier was reported to diagnose cytomegalovirus status with high specificity and sensitivity in both the original and validation cohorts. Three of the identified cytomegalovirus-associated TCR beta chains were confirmed in vitro to be specific for cytomegalovirus antigens. Of the cluster scores, approximately 95% were above 0 in a later analysis, which found that TCRs clustered in the first cohort also tended to co-occur in the 90 to 150 validation repertoires. The study gave a list of about 160 TCR beta chains associated with cytomegalovirus. While some public TCRs were present in many individuals, most TCR sequences turned up only very rarely across donors. The authors suggested that the approach could potentially be generalized to other disease states and immunological phenotypes.

Donors formed part of the validation cohort, which comprised over a hundred subjects and was distinct from the first cohort of 550 to 850 subjects. Receptor libraries were prepared by the immunoSEQ multiplex PCR assay. Per the source publication's procedure: To diagnose cytomegalovirus status from the catalog of TCR beta chain sequences, a statistical classification framework was built. TCRdb mirrors the immuneACCESS table, restricted to in-frame sequences. Some clones are absent from its copies; in checked studies, under half trace to an unresolved V gene, and the reason for the others is unknown. The DNA was the basis for D and trimming; V, J and clone size are from that table. This sample holds a few hundred thousand clones; roughly 89% were observed only once. The top ten clones comprise 0.37% of the sample. For CDR1 and CDR2, the germline V gene (reference sequence) lists MNHEY and SMNVEV. Germline trimming amounts to 0 bases on V and 0 bases on J, with 2 as the count of junction bases outside the gene matches. The cysteine opens and the phenylalanine closes a CDR3 of 16 amino acids. The CDR3 DNA has 48 bases and is translated from base 1.

The material sequenced was PBMCs. The TCR comes from a woman aged 18-29 years in good health and CMV-seronegative. This chain is built from TRBV27 and TRBJ2-3; a stretch of 8 junction bases matches TRBD2. The DNA sequence follows: TGTGCCAGCAGTTTATCGGTAGCGGGAAGCACAGATACGCAGTATTTT. It specifies CASSLSVAGSTDTQYF.